The source of this T cell receptor beta chain is a study of blood T cell repertoires in COVID-19. Overall study context: The origin of the acute and convalescent COVID-19 samples was the United States, Italy and Spain. The analysed material was cDNA or gDNA that came from T cells, B-cell-depleted T cells, or PBMCs.

V was clipped by 2 bases and J by 8 bases; unmatched bases: 9. CDR1 and CDR2 from the germline V gene are LNHDA and SQIVND (reference sequence). The CDR3 loop spans 15 amino acids. Original processing notes: Reference gene primer amplification yielded estimated nucleated cell counts. Libraries were prepared by immunoSEQ multiplex PCR; TCRdb keeps only in-frame clonotypes and omits some of them. D and trimming come from the DNA, and the V and J calls and clone size come from that table. Of 150,000 or so clones listed, under 95% were seen once; the top ten hold roughly 2.3%. The sample taken for sequencing was peripheral blood. J is TRBJ1-2 and V is TRBV19; 9 bases line up with TRBD1. The source of this sequence is a man aged 18-30 years with acute or convalescent COVID-19. The CDR3 loop is CASSIFGQGPVGYTF. In nucleotides, the CDR3 is TGTGCCAGTAGTATATTCGGACAGGGGCCAGTGGGCTACACCTTC.